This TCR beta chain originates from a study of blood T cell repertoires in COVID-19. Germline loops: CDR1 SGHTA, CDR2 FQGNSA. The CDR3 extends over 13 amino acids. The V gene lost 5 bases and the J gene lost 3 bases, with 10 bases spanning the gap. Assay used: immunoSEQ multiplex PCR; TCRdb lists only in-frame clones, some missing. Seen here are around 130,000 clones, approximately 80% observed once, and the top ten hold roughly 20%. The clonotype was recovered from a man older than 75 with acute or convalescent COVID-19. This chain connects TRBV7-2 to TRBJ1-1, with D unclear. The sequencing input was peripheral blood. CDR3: CASSRRVDTEAFF. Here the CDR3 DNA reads TGTGCCAGCAGCCGGAGAGTTGACACTGAAGCTTTCTTT.